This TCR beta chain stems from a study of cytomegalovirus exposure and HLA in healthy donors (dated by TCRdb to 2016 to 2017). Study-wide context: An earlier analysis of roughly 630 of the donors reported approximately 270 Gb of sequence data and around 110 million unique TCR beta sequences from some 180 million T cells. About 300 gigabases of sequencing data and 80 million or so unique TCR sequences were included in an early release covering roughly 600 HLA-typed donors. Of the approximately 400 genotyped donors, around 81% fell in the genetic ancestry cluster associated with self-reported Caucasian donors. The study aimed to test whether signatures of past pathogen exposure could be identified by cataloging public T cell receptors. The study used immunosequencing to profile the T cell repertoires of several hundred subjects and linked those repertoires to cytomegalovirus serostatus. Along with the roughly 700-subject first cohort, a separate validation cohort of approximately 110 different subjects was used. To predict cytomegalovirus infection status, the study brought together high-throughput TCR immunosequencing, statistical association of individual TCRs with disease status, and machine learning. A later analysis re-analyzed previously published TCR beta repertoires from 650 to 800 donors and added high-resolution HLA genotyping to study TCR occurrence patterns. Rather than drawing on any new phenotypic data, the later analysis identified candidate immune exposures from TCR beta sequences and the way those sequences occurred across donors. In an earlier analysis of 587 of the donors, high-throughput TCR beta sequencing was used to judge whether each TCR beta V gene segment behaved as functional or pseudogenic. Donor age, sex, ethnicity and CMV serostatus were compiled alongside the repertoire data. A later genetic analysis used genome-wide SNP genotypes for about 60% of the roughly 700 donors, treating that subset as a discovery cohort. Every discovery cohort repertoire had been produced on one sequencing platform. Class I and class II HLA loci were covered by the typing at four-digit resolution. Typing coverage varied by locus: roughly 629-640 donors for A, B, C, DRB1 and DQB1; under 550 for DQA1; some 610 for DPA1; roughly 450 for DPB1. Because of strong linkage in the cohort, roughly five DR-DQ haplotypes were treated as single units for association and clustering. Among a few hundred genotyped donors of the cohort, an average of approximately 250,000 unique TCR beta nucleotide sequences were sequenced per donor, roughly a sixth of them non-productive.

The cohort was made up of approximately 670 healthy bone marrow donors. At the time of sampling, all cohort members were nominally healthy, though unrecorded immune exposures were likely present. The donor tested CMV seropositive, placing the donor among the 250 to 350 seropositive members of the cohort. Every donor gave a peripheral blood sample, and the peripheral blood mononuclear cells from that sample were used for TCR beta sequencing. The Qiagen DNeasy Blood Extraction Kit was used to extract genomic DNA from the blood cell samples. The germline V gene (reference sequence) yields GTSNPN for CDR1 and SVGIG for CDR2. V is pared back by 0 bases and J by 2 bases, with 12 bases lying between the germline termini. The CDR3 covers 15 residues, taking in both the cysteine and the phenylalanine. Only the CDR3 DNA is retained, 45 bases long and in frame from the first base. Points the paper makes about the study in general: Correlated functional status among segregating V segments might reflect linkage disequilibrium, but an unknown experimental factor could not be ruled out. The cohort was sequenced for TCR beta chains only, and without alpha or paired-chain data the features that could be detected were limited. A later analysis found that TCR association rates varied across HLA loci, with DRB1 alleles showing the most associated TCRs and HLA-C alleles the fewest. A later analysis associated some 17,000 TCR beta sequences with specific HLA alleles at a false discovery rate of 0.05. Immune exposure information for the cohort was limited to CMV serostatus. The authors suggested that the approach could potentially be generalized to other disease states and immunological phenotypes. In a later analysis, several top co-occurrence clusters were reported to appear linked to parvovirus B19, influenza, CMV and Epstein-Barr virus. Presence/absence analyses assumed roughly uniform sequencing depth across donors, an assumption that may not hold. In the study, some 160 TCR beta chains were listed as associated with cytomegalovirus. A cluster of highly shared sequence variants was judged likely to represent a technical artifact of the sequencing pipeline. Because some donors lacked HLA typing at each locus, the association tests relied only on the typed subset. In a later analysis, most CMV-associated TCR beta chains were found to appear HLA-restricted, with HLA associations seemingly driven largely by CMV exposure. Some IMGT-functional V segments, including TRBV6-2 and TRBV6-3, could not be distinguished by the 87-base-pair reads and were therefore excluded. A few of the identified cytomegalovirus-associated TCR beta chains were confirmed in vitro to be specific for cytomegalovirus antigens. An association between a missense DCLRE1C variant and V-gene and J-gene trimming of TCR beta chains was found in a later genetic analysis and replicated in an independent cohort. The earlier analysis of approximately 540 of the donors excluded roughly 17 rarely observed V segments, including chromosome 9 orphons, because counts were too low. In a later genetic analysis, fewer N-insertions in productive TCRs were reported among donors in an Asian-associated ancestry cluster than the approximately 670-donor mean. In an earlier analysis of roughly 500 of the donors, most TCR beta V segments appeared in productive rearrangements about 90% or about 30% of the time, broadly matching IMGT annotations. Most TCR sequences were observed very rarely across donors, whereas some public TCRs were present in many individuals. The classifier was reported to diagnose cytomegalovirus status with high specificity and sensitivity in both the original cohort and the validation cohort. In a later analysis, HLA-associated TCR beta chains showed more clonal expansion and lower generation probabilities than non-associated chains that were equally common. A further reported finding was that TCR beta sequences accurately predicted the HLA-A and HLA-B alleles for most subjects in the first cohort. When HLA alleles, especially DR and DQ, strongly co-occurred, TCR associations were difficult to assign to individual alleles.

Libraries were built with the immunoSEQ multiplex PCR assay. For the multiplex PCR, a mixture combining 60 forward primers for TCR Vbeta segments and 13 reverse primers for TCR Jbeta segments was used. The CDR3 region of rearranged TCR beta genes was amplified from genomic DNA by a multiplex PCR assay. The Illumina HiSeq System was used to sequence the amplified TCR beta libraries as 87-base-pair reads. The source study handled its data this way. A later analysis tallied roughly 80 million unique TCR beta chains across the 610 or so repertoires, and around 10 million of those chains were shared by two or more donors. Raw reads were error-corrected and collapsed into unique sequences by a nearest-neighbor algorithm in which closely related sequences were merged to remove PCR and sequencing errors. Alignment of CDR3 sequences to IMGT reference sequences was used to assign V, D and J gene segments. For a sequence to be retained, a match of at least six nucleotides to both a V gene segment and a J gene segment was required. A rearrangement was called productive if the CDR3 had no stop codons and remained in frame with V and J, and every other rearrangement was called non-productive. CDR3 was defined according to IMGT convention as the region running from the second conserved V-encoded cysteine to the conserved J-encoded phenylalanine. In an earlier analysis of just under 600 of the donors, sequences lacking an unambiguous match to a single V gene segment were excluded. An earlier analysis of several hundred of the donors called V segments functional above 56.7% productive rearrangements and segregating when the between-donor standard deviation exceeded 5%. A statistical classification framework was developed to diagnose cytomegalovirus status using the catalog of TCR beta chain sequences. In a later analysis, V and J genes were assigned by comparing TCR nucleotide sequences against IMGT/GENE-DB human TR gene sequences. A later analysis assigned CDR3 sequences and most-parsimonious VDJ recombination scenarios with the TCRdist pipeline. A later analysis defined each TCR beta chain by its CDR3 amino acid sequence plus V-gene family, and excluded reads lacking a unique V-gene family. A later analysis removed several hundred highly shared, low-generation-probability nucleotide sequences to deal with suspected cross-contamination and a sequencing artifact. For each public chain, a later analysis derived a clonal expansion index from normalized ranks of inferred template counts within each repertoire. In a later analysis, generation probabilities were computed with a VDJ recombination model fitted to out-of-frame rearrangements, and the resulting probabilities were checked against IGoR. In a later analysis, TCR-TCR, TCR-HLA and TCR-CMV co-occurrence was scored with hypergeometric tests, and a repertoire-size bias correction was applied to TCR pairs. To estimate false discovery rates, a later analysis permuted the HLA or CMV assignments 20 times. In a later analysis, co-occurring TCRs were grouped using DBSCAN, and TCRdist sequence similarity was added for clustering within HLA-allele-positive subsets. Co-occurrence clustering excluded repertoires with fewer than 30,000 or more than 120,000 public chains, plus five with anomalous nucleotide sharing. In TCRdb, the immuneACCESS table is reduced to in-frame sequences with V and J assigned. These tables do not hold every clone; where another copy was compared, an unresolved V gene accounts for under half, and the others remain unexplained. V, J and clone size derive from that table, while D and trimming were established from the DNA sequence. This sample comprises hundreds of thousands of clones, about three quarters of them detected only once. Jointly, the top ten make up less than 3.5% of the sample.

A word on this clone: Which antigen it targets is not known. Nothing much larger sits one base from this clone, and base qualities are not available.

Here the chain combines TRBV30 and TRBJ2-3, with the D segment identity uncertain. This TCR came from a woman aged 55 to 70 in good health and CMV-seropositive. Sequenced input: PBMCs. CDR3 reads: CAWSVGGTDTDTQYF. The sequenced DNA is TGTGCCTGGAGTGTAGGCGGAACTGACACAGATACGCAGTATTTT.